The T cell receptor beta chain under discussion was sequenced for a study of PD-1 blockade in classical Hodgkin lymphoma. Whole-study results and caveats: Repertoire differences have undefined causes, possibly disease activity or prior therapy. Whoever responded completely had baseline diversity much like that seen in newly diagnosed patients. CD4+ TCR diversity, unlike CD8+, climbed significantly by C4D1.

The CDR3 has 16 amino acids, counting both end residues. From germline, CDR1 is ENHRY and CDR2 SYGVKD. Repertoires were generated with immunoSEQ multiplex PCR, while TCRdb's copy carries only in-frame clones and drops some. The sample has approximately 100,000 clones; roughly 91% are singletons. After autologous stem cell transplantation all patients relapsed, and prior brentuximab vedotin exposure differed between cohorts. Concerning this clone itself: Its antigen is undetermined. The limits of the CDR3 on the DNA are not certain, so only TCRdb's listed CDR3 is given.

The sequence was obtained from a human donor with classical Hodgkin lymphoma. The chain has TRBV10-3 and TRBJ2-7; the DNA was not used to check the table's D call, TRBD2. Source: peripheral blood mononuclear cells (PBMCs), taken before the second cycle of nivolumab. The CDR3 sequence: CAISEYEIRFGGEQYF.